Following are 32 T cell receptor beta chains from one sample sequenced in a study of PD-1 blockade in classical Hodgkin lymphoma. Produced via immunoSEQ multiplex PCR; TCRdb's table is partial and in-frame only. This sample yields 43,000 or so clones, of which just under 80% are seen a single time; roughly a third belongs to the top ten. As for time point: cycle 4 day 1 (C4D1), after more than five weeks of nivolumab. Relapse was seen in all patients after autologous stem cell transplantation, and brentuximab vedotin exposure was variable. The sequenced sample was peripheral blood mononuclear cells (PBMCs), obtained before the fourth cycle of nivolumab. The receptor source for this set is a human donor with classical Hodgkin lymphoma.

The chain uses TRBV6-6 and TRBJ1-2; TRBD1 matches 8 bases. The J segment lost 4 bases and the V segment lost 7 bases, leaving 11 bases of the junction unmatched. There are 15 residues in the CDR3. The V gene's germline CDR1 is MNHNY and CDR2 SVGAGI (reference sequence). Here the CDR3 DNA reads TGTGCCAGCACCTATCAGGGGACAGGCCTCTATGGCTACACCTTC. It is translated as CASTYQGTGLYGYTF.

This rearrangement joins TRBV5-1 to TRBJ1-1; D unresolved. Trimming pared 0 bases from V and 5 bases from J, leaving 11 bases between. The germline CDR1 and CDR2 sequences are SGHRS and YFSETQ. This CDR3 contains 14 residues. The DNA of the CDR3 is TGCGCCAGCAGCTTGGACCGGCTGGGTACTGAAGCTTTCTTT. Amino acids: CASSLDRLGTEAFF.

In nucleotides, the CDR3 is TGTGCCAGCAGTTACCGACAGAGTGGAAACACCATATATTTT. This sequence encodes CASSYRQSGNTIYF. The chain has TRBV6-5 and TRBJ1-3; weak D call: TRBD1 (5 bases). Trimming shortened V by 2 bases and J by 3 bases, and 8 bases separated the two germline ends. CDR3 size: 14 residues. Germline lookup yields CDR1 MNHEY and CDR2 SVGAGI.

V is TRBV28 and J is TRBJ1-1; D may be TRBD1 (5 bases). V was clipped by 7 bases and J by 5 bases, with 17 bases between them. This CDR3 is built from 14 residues. Germline CDR1 and CDR2: MDHEN and SYDVKM. The CDR3 spells CASTLPTVVTEAFF. CDR3 nucleotide sequence: TGTGCCAGCACCCTACCGACAGTCGTGACTGAAGCTTTCTTT.

This clone was detected only once. The chain employs TRBV4-3 and TRBJ1-5; D uncertain. CDR1 is LGHNA and CDR2 is YSLEER in the germline V gene. Trimming took 0 bases from V and 1 from J, leaving 4 bases between them. The CDR3 is made up of 14 amino acids. Here the CDR3 reads CASSQDGSNQPQHF. The CDR3 region has the DNA TGCGCCAGCAGCCAAGATGGGAGCAATCAGCCCCAGCATTTT.

This clone came up once. The chain employs TRBV7-2 and TRBJ1-4; TRBD1 is a possible D gene (6 bases). V gave up 1 base and J gave up 7 bases, with 13 bases separating them. Germline V gene lookup returns CDR1 SGHTA and CDR2 FQGNSA. The length of the CDR3 is 15 residues. The CDR3 reads CASSLVGGGSEKLFF. CDR3 nucleotide sequence: TGTGCCAGCAGCTTAGTGGGGGGCGGAAGTGAAAAACTGTTTTTT.

The V and J genes are TRBV6-5 and TRBJ1-2, with D unclear. V shed 6 bases and J shed 5 bases, with 16 bases lying between them. CDR1 and CDR2 from the germline V gene are MNHEY and SVGAGI. The CDR3 covers 14 residues. The CDR3: CASSVQASSYGYTF. The DNA of the CDR3 is TGTGCCAGCAGCGTCCAGGCCAGCTCATATGGCTACACCTTC.

The rearrangement joins TRBV7-3 to TRBJ1-6; 12 bases match TRBD1. This CDR3 contains 15 residues. CDR1 is SGHTA, CDR2 FQGTGA, per germline. J gave up 11 bases and V 4 bases, and 6 bases lay outside the gene matches. CDR3 sequence reads: CASSSSGTGGAPLHF. The CDR3 nucleotides are TGTGCCAGCAGCTCCTCCGGGACAGGGGGCGCACCCCTCCACTTT.

V and J are TRBV28 and TRBJ1-2; TRBD1 aligns across 8 bases. This CDR3 has 16 residues. V dropped 5 bases and J dropped 2; count of bases not matched to a gene: 10. CDR1 and CDR2 (germline): MDHEN, SYDVKM. This CDR3 is CASSPGGQDRNYGYTF. CDR3 nucleotide sequence: TGTGCCAGCAGTCCCGGGGGACAGGATAGAAACTATGGCTACACCTTC.

On this clone itself: The junction differs from germline at one of its ends, possibly a read error. The genes are TRBV5-4 and TRBJ2-5; the D call may be TRBD1 or TRBD2 (6 bases each). Germline CDR1 reads SGHNT; CDR2 reads YYREEE (reference sequence). The CDR3 has 15 residues. The CDR3 loop is CASNLSGAAQETQYF. The CDR3 DNA reads as TGTGCCAGCAACTTGTCGGGGGCTGCACAAGAGACCCAGTACTTC.

This clone has just one count. J is TRBJ2-5 and V is TRBV19; D not certain. The germline V gene encodes CDR1 LNHDA and CDR2 SQIVND (reference sequence). The V gene lost 4 bases and the J gene lost 2 bases, with 5 bases spanning the gap. The CDR3 covers 12 residues. The CDR3 DNA reads TGTGCCAGTAGTAGCAGTCAAGAGACCCAGTACTTC. This translates into CASSSSQETQYF.

This chain connects TRBV6-5 to TRBJ1-1; D might be TRBD1 (5 bases). Deletions cut 2 bases from V and 4 bases from J, with 17 bases between. This CDR3 spans 16 amino acids. Germline assignment: CDR1 MNHEY and CDR2 SVGAGI. CDR3 region: CASSYGWGGVFTEAFF. In nucleotides, the CDR3 is TGTGCCAGCAGTTACGGCTGGGGGGGGGTGTTCACTGAAGCTTTCTTT.

The chain has TRBV30 and TRBJ2-3; D ambiguous. This CDR3 is 12 amino acids long. Germline CDR1 reads GTSNPN; CDR2 reads SVGIG (reference sequence). With 2 bases removed from V and 8 bases from J, the gap between germline ends came to 11 bases. The CDR3 loop reads CAWSNLEITQYF. In nucleotides, the CDR3 is TGTGCCTGGAGTAATCTAGAAATTACGCAGTATTTT.

The genes are TRBV6-5 and TRBJ1-4; TRBD1 matches 7 bases. Germline V CDR1 and CDR2: MNHEY, SVGAGI. The CDR3 totals 14 residues. V dropped 6 bases and J dropped 3; count of bases not matched to a gene: 4. The CDR3 region has the DNA TGTGCCAGCAGCAGCAGGGGGTCTAATGAAAAACTGTTTTTT. Translating gives CASSSRGSNEKLFF.

This clone was detected once. The gene calls are TRBV5-6 and TRBJ2-2, with D possibly TRBD1 on 6 matching bases. The CDR3 extends over 15 amino acids. Germline V gives CDR1 SGHDT, CDR2 YYEEEE. With 0 bases removed from V and 3 bases from J, the gap between germline ends came to 9 bases. The CDR3 bases are TGTGCCAGCAGCTTGGGCAGGGGCTACACCGGGGAGCTGTTTTTT. Translating it yields CASSLGRGYTGELFF.

This chain links TRBV9 with TRBJ1-4; D ambiguous. The CDR3 sequence is 17 residues long. The germline V gene encodes CDR1 SGDLS and CDR2 YYNGEE. With 0 bases removed from V and 10 bases from J, the gap between germline ends came to 22 bases. The CDR3 DNA reads TGTGCCAGCAGCGTAGATACTGGTGGGGATTTTAGAGCAAAACTGTTTTTT. Its translation: CASSVDTGGDFRAKLFF.

This chain joins TRBV7-3 and TRBJ2-1; D perhaps matches TRBD2 (5 bases). V dropped 5 bases and J dropped 6 bases, with 14 bases sitting between them. Per the germline V gene, CDR1 is SGHTA and CDR2 is FQGTGA. The CDR3 consists of 14 residues. The CDR3 here is CASSPSAGVNEQFF. The CDR3 nucleotides are TGTGCCAGCAGCCCCTCGGCGGGCGTCAATGAGCAGTTCTTC.

As concerns this clone: The likely explanation is a read error, given a far larger clone one base away. The J gene is TRBJ2-7, the V gene TRBV6-5, with D unresolved. This CDR3 comprises 11 residues. The ends were cut back, 4 bases at V and 2 bases at J, with 3 bases in the middle. The germline gives CDR1 MNHEY, CDR2 SVGAGI. CDR3 DNA sequence: TGTGCCAGCAGTTCTACCTACGAGCAGTACTTC. Protein sequence: CASSSTYEQYF.

The chain joins TRBV9 to TRBJ1-2; D gene unclear. There are 13 residues in the CDR3. Germline CDR1 SGDLS, CDR2 YYNGEE. V was cut by 0 bases and J by 5 bases, with 8 bases left in between. The CDR3 spells CASSVGPDYGYTF. CDR3 coding DNA: TGTGCCAGCAGCGTAGGGCCGGATTATGGCTACACCTTC.

The chain carries TRBV6-5 and TRBJ1-4; D gene uncertain. The V end was cut by 7 bases, the J end by 8 bases, with 14 bases between. The CDR3 covers 13 residues. Per the germline V gene, CDR1 is MNHEY and CDR2 is SVGAGI. DNA of the CDR3: TGTGCCAGCATGAAGACCACGGAGGAAAAACTGTTTTTT. Translating it yields CASMKTTEEKLFF.

This clone was observed once. The genes are TRBV7-2 and TRBJ2-5, with a weak D call TRBD2 (6 bases). There are 14 residues in the CDR3. Germline V gene sequence: CDR1 SGHTA, CDR2 FQGNSA. V was clipped by 1 base and J by 4 bases, with 10 bases between them. DNA for the CDR3: TGTGCCAGCAGCTTAGTAGGGACTCCAGAGACCCAGTACTTC. Translating gives CASSLVGTPETQYF.

The chain is built from TRBV19 and TRBJ1-4, with TRBD1 identical over 7 bases. V shed 3 bases and J 4 bases; nucleotides not matched to a gene: 11. Germline CDR1 LNHDA, CDR2 SQIVND (reference sequence). CDR3 length: 17 amino acids. CDR3 nucleotide sequence: TGTGCCAGTAGTATGGGGCAGGGGGTCGGAATTAATGAAAAACTGTTTTTT. Residues: CASSMGQGVGINEKLFF.

The J gene is TRBJ1-2, the V gene TRBV20-1; TRBD1 aligns across 7 bases. J was trimmed by 6 bases and V by 7 bases; bases with no gene match: 5. Germline loops: CDR1 DFQATT, CDR2 SNEGSKA (reference sequence). This CDR3 spans 11 amino acids. The CDR3 spells CSVDRVNGYTF. The CDR3 DNA is TGCAGTGTCGACAGGGTTAATGGCTACACCTTC.

The J gene is TRBJ2-7, the V gene TRBV19; D perhaps matches TRBD1 (6 bases). Trimming removed 9 bases from V and 4 bases from J, with 16 bases in between. The CDR3 sequence is 13 residues long. Germline values: CDR1 LNHDA, CDR2 SQIVND (reference sequence). The CDR3 nucleotides are TGTGCCAGCGACCAGGGGACGGGTTACGAGCAGTACTTC. Amino acid sequence: CASDQGTGYEQYF.

The V gene is TRBV10-3, the J gene TRBJ1-2; no reliable D call. The ends were cut back, 0 bases at V and 6 bases at J, with 8 bases in the middle. The CDR3 spans 13 residues. Germline values: CDR1 ENHRY, CDR2 SYGVKD. CDR3 DNA: TGTGCCATCAGTGAGTCGAGAAGCGATGGCTACACCTTC. Protein product: CAISESRSDGYTF.

The gene calls are TRBV11-3 and TRBJ2-2; D call uncertain. CDR3 length: 15 amino acids. Between the trimmed V and J ends, which lost 5 bases and 0 bases, there was a span of 10 bases. The germline V gene has CDR1 SGHNT and CDR2 YENEEA. Here the CDR3 reads CASSPVVANTGELFF. In nucleotides, the CDR3 is TGTGCCAGCAGCCCCGTTGTCGCGAACACCGGGGAGCTGTTTTTT.

This chain joins TRBV5-1 and TRBJ2-1; 9 bases fit TRBD2. After removal of 4 bases from V and 7 bases from J, the junction contained 6 bases not matched to a gene. This CDR3 has 14 amino acids. Per germline, CDR1 SGHRS and CDR2 YFSETQ. Here the CDR3 DNA reads TGCGCCAGCAGCAGGCTAGCGGGGAAGAATGAGCAGTTCTTC. Protein product: CASSRLAGKNEQFF.

V is TRBV30 and J is TRBJ2-6; 7 nucleotides agree with TRBD1. The CDR3 has 15 residues. CDR1 and CDR2 from the germline V gene are GTSNPN and SVGIG (reference sequence). The ends lost 5 bases at V and 0 bases at J; junction bases unmatched: 4. CDR3 in amino acids: CAWGQAHSGANVLTF. The CDR3 nucleotides are TGTGCCTGGGGACAGGCTCACTCTGGGGCCAACGTCCTGACTTTC. The variable domain in full, with the rest retrieved from reference TRBV30 and TRBJ2-6, is SQTIHQWPATLVQPVGSPLSLECTVEGTSNPNLYWYRQAAGRGLQLLFYSVGIGQISSEVPQNLSASRPQDRQFILSSKKLLLSDSGFYLCAWGQAHSGANVLTFGAGSRLTVL.

This rearrangement joins TRBV29-1 to TRBJ1-3; D might be TRBD1 (6 bases). V was clipped by 6 bases and J by 0 bases, with 15 bases between them. Germline V CDR1 and CDR2: SQVTM, ANQGSEA. The CDR3 is 15 residues long. This CDR3 is CSVLGQSSSGNTIYF. In DNA, the CDR3 is TGCAGCGTGCTTGGACAGTCTAGCTCTGGAAACACCATATATTTT.

The CDR3 nucleotides read TGTGCCAGCAGCTATGGGGGGGCCGAAGGCAATGAGCAGTTCTTC. Translated, it gives CASSYGGAEGNEQFF. This chain joins TRBV7-9 and TRBJ2-1; a possible D gene is TRBD2 (7 bases). The CDR3 is 15 residues long. V was cut by 4 bases and J by 6 bases, with 16 bases left in between. The germline V gene encodes CDR1 SEHNR and CDR2 FQNEAQ (reference sequence). The entire variable domain, with the rest obtained from reference TRBV7-9 and TRBJ2-1, is as follows: DTGVSQNPRHKITKRGQNVTFRCDPISEHNRLYWYRQTLGQGPEFLTYFQNEAQLEKSRLLSDRFSAERPKGSFSTLEIQRTEQGDSAMYLCASSYGGAEGNEQFFGPGTRLTVL.

The genes are TRBV18 and TRBJ1-6; 10 bases line up with TRBD1. V lost 4 bases to trimming and J lost 10 bases; unmatched junction nucleotides: 13. The V gene's germline CDR1 is KGHSH and CDR2 LQKENI. The CDR3 consists of 17 residues. The CDR3 here is CASSLLGTGVQGSPLHF. In DNA form, the CDR3 reads TGTGCCAGCTCACTTCTCGGGACAGGGGTTCAAGGATCACCCCTCCACTTT. Using reference TRBV18 and TRBJ1-6 for the parts outside the CDR3, the full variable domain is NAGVMQNPRHLVRRRGQEARLRCSPMKGHSHVYWYRQLPEEGLKFMVYLQKENIIDESGMPKERFSAEFPKEGPSILRIQQVVRGDSAAYFCASSLLGTGVQGSPLHFGNGTRLTVT.

V usage is TRBV30 and J usage is TRBJ1-5, with TRBD1 matching over 8 bases. V gave up 2 bases and J gave up 7 bases; unmatched junction bases: 10. The CDR3 contains 15 residues. CDR1 GTSNPN and CDR2 SVGIG come from the germline V gene (reference sequence). CDR3 residues: CAWSYRTGNGQPQHF. CDR3 in DNA: TGTGCCTGGAGTTACCGGACAGGGAATGGGCAGCCCCAGCATTTT.